These 3 T cell receptor beta chains came from one sample sequenced in a study of human T cells and chemical hapten exposure. The time point is: pre-sensitization, week 0. Treatment defined: therapeutic diphenylcyclopropenone sensitization with weekly scalp DPC. One entry per CDR3 protein, called by TCRdb with MiXCR from the RACE reads. The sample lists tens of thousands of distinct CDR3 sequences; 8% to 11% were seen once. The sequencing used whole blood, collected in connection with sensitization to the hapten diphenylcyclopropenone (DPC). The receptors stem from a man under 40 with alopecia areata. Some clones in this sample may be carry-over from other donors' samples.

There are many counts of this clonotype. The chain joins TRBV10-2 to TRBJ2-3; the D gene is possibly TRBD2 (6 bases). The CDR3 is 11 residues long. V lost 5 bases and J lost 6, with 6 bases in between. Germline V gene data show CDR1 as WSHSY and CDR2 as SAAADI. The CDR3 spells CASSRGDTQYF. Written as DNA, the CDR3 is TGCGCCAGCAGTCGGGGGGATACGCAGTATTTT.

In its sample, this clonotype was seen a few times. The chain is built from TRBV21-1 and TRBJ2-7; whether TRBD1, the table's D call, matches the DNA was not checked. TRBV21-1 is noted as a pseudogene. The CDR3 loop spans 14 amino acids. CDR3 sequence: CASSFRDSSYEQYF. The CDR3 DNA follows: TGTGCCAGCAGCTTTCGGGACAGCTCCTACGAGCAGTACTTC.

The rearrangement links TRBV7-2 to TRBJ2-3; D remains ambiguous. Trimming cost V 1 base and J 8 bases, with 10 bases left between them. This CDR3 is built from 13 residues. Germline CDR1 SGHTA, CDR2 FQGNSA. CDR3 protein: CASSLDRQPTQYF. The CDR3 bases are TGTGCCAGCAGCTTAGATCGACAACCTACGCAGTATTTT. Combining the CDR3 with reference TRBV7-2 and TRBJ2-3 gives the whole variable domain GAGVSQSPSNKVTEKGKDVELRCDPISGHTALYWYRQSLGQGLEFLIYFQGNSAPDKSGLPSDRFSAERTGGSVSTLTIQRTQQEDSAVYLCASSLDRQPTQYFGPGTRLTVL.